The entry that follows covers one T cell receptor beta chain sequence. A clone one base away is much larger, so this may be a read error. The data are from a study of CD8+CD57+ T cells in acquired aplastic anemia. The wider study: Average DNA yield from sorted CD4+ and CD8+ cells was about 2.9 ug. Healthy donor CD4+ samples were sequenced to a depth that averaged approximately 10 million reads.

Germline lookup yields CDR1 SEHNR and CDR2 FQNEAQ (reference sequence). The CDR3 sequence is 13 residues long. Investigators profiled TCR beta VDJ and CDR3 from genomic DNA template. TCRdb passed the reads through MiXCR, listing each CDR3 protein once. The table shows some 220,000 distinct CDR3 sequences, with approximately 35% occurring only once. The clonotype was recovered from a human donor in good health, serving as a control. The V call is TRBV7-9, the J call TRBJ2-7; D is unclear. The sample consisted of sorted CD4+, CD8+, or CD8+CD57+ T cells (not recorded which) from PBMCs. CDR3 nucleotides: TGTGCCAGCAGCTTGGGGTTGCACTCCGAGCGGTACTTC. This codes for CASSLGLHSERYF. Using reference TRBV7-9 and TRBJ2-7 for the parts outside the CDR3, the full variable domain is DTGVSQNPRHKITKRGQNVTFRCDPISEHNRLYWYRQTLGQGPEFLTYFQNEAQLEKSRLLSDRFSAERPKGSFSTLEIQRTEQGDSAMYLCASSLGLHSERYFGPGTRLTVT.